This T cell receptor beta chain appears in the sequencing data of a study of control samples from healthy donors and cancer patients. This CDR3 is built from 13 residues. The V gene's germline CDR1 is SGHNT and CDR2 YYREEE (reference sequence). V lost 0 bases and J 2 bases, leaving 5 bases between the germline ends. Repertoires were generated with immunoSEQ multiplex PCR, while TCRdb's copy carries only in-frame clones and drops some. This table has 55,000 to 65,000 clones, over 75% appearing once. The sequence was obtained from a woman aged 60-75 years with lung cancer. The chain combines TRBV5-4 with TRBJ1-1, with D uncertain. The sample comprised PBMCs. The DNA for the CDR3 is TGTGCCAGCAGCTTGGCGGGTAACACTGAAGCTTTCTTT. It yields the protein CASSLAGNTEAFF.